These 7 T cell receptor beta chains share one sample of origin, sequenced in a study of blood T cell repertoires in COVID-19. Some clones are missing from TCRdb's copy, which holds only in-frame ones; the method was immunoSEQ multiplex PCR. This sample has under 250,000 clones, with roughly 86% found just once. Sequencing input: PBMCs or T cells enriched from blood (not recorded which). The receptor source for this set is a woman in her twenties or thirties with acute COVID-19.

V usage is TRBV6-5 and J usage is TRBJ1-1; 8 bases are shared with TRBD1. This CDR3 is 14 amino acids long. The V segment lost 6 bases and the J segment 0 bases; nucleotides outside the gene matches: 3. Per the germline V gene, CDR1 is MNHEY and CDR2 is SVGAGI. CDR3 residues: CASSRGQVNTEAFF. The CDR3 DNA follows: TGTGCCAGCAGCCGGGGACAGGTGAACACTGAAGCTTTCTTT.

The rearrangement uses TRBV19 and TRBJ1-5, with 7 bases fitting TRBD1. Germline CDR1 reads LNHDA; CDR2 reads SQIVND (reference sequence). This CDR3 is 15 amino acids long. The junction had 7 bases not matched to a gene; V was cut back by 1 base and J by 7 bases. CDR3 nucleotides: TGTGCCAGTAGTATAGGACAGGGAGGAAGACAGCCCCAGCATTTT. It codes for CASSIGQGGRQPQHF.

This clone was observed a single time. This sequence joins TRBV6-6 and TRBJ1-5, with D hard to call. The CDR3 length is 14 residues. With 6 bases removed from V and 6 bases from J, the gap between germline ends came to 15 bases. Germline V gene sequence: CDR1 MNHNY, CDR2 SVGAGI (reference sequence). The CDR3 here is CASRRPGGPQPQHF. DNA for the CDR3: TGTGCCAGCAGACGCCCCGGAGGGCCTCAGCCCCAGCATTTT.

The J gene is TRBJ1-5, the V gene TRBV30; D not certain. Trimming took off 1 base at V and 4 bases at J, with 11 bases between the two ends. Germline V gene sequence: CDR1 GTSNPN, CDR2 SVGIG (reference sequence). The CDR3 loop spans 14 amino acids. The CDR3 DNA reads TGTGCCTGGAGTGGGTGGGGAGGGAATCAGCCCCAGCATTTT. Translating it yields CAWSGWGGNQPQHF.

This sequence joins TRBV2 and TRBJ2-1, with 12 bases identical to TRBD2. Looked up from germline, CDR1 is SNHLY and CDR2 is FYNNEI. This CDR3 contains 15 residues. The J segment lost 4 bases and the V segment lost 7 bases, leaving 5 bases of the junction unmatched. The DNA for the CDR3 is TGTGCCAGCAACCCTAGCGGGGGGGTATACAATGAGCAGTTCTTC. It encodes CASNPSGGVYNEQFF.

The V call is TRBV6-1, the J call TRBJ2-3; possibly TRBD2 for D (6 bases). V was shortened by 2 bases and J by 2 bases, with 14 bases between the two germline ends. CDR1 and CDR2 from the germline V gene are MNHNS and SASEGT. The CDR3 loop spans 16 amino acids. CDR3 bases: TGTGCCAGCAGTGAAAGTCCGGGAGAAGACACAGATACGCAGTATTTT. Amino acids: CASSESPGEDTDTQYF.

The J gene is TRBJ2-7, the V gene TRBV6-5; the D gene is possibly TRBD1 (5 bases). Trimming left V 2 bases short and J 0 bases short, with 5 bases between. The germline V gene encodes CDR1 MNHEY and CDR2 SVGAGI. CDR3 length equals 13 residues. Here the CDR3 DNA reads TGTGCCAGCAGTTACGGGGCCTCCTACGAGCAGTACTTC. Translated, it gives CASSYGASYEQYF.